This TCR beta chain derives from a study of T-cell reconstitution after alpha-beta-depleted transplantation in children. This clonotype was observed a few times. Researchers prepared the TCRbeta library using unique molecular identifiers, the study reports. TCRdb analysed the PCR reads with MiXCR anew, one entry per CDR3 protein. The sample records under 140,000 distinct CDR3 sequences, approximately 10% being singletons. CDR3 length: 14 residues. Trimming pared 2 bases from V and 8 bases from J, leaving 12 bases between. The germline V gene encodes CDR1 SGHTA and CDR2 FQGNSA. This sequence joins TRBV7-2 and TRBJ1-4, with a possible D match to TRBD1 (5 bases). The sequence came from a human donor who donated a stem cell graft to a child with acute lymphoblastic leukemia. The specimen comprised PBMCs from the stem cell graft donor, sampled from the stem cell graft. The CDR3 loop is CASSLKGVREKLFF. DNA for the CDR3: TGTGCCAGCAGCTTAAAAGGGGTCAGGGAAAAACTGTTTTTT.